Shown below are 25 T cell receptor beta chains from a single sample sequenced in a study of T cells in Graves' hyperthyroidism and ophthalmopathy. TCR beta CDR3 region amplification was performed from RNA transcripts. First-round RT-PCR of the TCR CDR3 relied on the HTBI primer set. TCRdb processed the multiplex PCR reads anew with MiXCR; each CDR3 protein has one entry. The sample has 400,000 to 500,000 distinct CDR3 sequences; about 15% are singletons. The sequenced material came from blood. The receptors derive from a woman between 18 and 30 years old with Graves' hyperthyroidism.

This sequence joins TRBV12-3 or TRBV12-4 and TRBJ2-2, with D possibly TRBD1 on 6 matching bases. This CDR3 has 15 residues. Trimming took 6 bases from V and 1 from J, leaving 12 bases between them. CDR3 coding DNA: TGTGCCAGCAGATCCGGGACAAAGAACACCGGGGAGCTGTTTTTT. It specifies CASRSGTKNTGELFF.

This clonotype was picked up many times. V usage is TRBV11-3 and J usage is TRBJ2-5, with D possibly being TRBD2 (6 bases). This CDR3 is built from 18 residues. Germline loops: CDR1 SGHNT, CDR2 YENEEA. V was cut by 5 bases and J by 5 bases, with 27 bases left in between. The CDR3, as DNA: TGTGCCAGCAGCCTCGGCAAGGCGGGGCTCCTGATGGGGGAGACCCAGTACTTC. Translated, it gives CASSLGKAGLLMGETQYF.

This clonotype came up many times. V usage is TRBV12-3 or TRBV12-4 and J usage is TRBJ1-1; unclear D gene. Trimming pared 6 bases from V and 2 bases from J, leaving 13 bases between. This CDR3 comprises 14 residues. CDR3 sequence: CASSRAGPNTEAFF. The CDR3 DNA sequence: TGTGCCAGCAGCCGAGCCGGGCCCAACACTGAAGCTTTCTTT.

This clonotype was detected many times. This chain connects TRBV5-1 to TRBJ2-5; TRBD1 aligns across 11 bases. V was clipped by 6 bases and J by 3 bases; unmatched bases: 4. CDR1 and CDR2 (germline): SGHRS, YFSETQ. The CDR3 is 14 residues long. The CDR3 region is CASNPGQGEETQYF. In nucleotides, the CDR3 is TGCGCCAGCAATCCGGGACAGGGGGAAGAGACCCAGTACTTC.

This clonotype was recorded a few times. CDR3 amino acids: CSAMSEVQVTEAFF. DNA for the CDR3: TGCAGTGCTATGTCGGAAGTCCAAGTCACTGAAGCTTTCTTT. V is TRBV20-1 and J is TRBJ1-1; the D is unclear. Germline CDR1 and CDR2: DFQATT and SNEGSKA (reference sequence). The CDR3 runs to 14 residues. V was clipped by 4 bases and J by 4 bases, with 16 bases between them.

This clonotype has ten or more counts. The CDR3 loop is CASIRSAGVETQYF. For the CDR3, the DNA is TGTGCCAGCATTCGGTCAGCGGGAGTGGAGACCCAGTACTTC. V usage is TRBV2 and J usage is TRBJ2-5, with 8 bases fitting TRBD2. Germline loops: CDR1 SNHLY, CDR2 FYNNEI. The CDR3 has 14 residues. The trim removed 7 bases at V and 5 bases at J, leaving 9 bases unmatched.

CDR3 sequence reads: CASSPRAASMNTEAFF. The CDR3 coding sequence is TGTGCCAGCTCACCAAGGGCAGCGAGTATGAACACTGAAGCTTTCTTT. The chain employs TRBV18 and TRBJ1-1; no definite D call. Trimming left V 2 bases short and J 0 bases short, with 13 bases between. Germline CDR1 and CDR2: KGHSH and LQKENI. This CDR3 spans 16 amino acids.

This clonotype was seen repeatedly, ten times or more. The V and J genes are TRBV3-1 and TRBJ2-7, with TRBD1 as a possible D gene (5 bases). The CDR3 is made up of 13 amino acids. Germline V gene lookup returns CDR1 LGHDT and CDR2 YNNKEL (reference sequence). The ends were cut back, 1 base at V and 7 bases at J, with 11 bases in the middle. Written as DNA, the CDR3 is TGTGCCAGCAGCCAAGTAGGGGCGAGGGAGCAGTACTTC. Its translation: CASSQVGAREQYF.

J is TRBJ1-2 and V is TRBV3-1; D is ambiguous. V dropped 0 bases and J dropped 7 bases, with 9 bases sitting between them. The CDR3 loop spans 13 amino acids. Looked up from germline, CDR1 is LGHDT and CDR2 is YNNKEL (reference sequence). CDR3 nucleotides: TGTGCCAGCAGCCAAGAGATAGAAGGTGGCTACACCTTC. Translating it yields CASSQEIEGGYTF.

This clonotype was recorded a few times. J is TRBJ2-2 and V is TRBV12-3 or TRBV12-4; 7 bases are shared with TRBD2. With 4 bases clipped from V and 7 bases from J, the junction kept 3 bases outside the gene matches. The CDR3 runs to 13 residues. The CDR3 nucleotides are TGTGCCAGCAGTTCCGGACTAGTCGGGGAGCTGTTTTTT. It translates to CASSSGLVGELFF.

This clonotype was recorded a few times. At one of its ends the junction is not consistent with the germline gene, which may arise from a read error. V gene TRBV18 combines with J gene TRBJ1-1; no clear D. This CDR3 comprises 15 residues. In germline, CDR1 is KGHSH, CDR2 LQKENI. CDR3 nucleotides: TGTGCCAGCTCACCACAGGAAGCCTCGAACACTGAAGCTCTCTTT. Its protein is CASSPQEASNTEALF.

A note on this clonotype: A much larger clone sits a single nucleotide away, making a read error possible. The chain employs TRBV5-1 and TRBJ2-2; 11 nucleotides match TRBD2. Germline V gene sequence: CDR1 SGHRS, CDR2 YFSETQ. Germline trimming cut 3 bases from V and 0 bases from J; bases unmatched to any gene: 4. The CDR3 loop spans 17 amino acids. CDR3 protein: CASSSSLAGANTGELFF. The CDR3 bases are TGCGCCAGCAGCTCCTCACTAGCGGGAGCGAACACCGGGGAGCTGTTTTTT.

This clonotype has a count of ten or more. The rearrangement links TRBV6-6 to TRBJ1-5; no definite D call. Germline values: CDR1 MNHNY, CDR2 SVGAGI (reference sequence). V lost 0 bases to trimming and J lost 6 bases, with 12 bases between them. The CDR3 consists of 15 residues. CDR3 sequence (DNA): TGTGCCAGCAGTTACTCAGGGTTGTGGGGTCAGCCCCAGCATTTT. It yields the protein CASSYSGLWGQPQHF.

This clonotype was observed a handful of times. CDR3 residues: CASTQVQGPYEQYF. The CDR3 DNA reads as TGTGCCAGCACCCAGGTACAGGGCCCCTACGAGCAGTACTTC. V is TRBV4-2 and J is TRBJ2-7; D perhaps matches TRBD1 (6 bases). The ends were cut back, 7 bases at V and 2 bases at J, with 15 bases in the middle. Per the germline V gene, CDR1 is LGHNA and CDR2 is YNFKEQ. This CDR3 has 14 residues.

This clonotype was recorded a few times. J is TRBJ2-7 and V is TRBV19; tentatively, D is TRBD1 (5 bases). Deletions cut 0 bases from V and 9 bases from J, with 12 bases between. Germline CDR1 reads LNHDA; CDR2 reads SQIVND (reference sequence). CDR3 length: 13 residues. The DNA for the CDR3 is TGTGCCAGTAGTATAGATTCGACAGCAACGCAGTACTTC. Amino acid sequence: CASSIDSTATQYF. The variable domain in full, completed from reference TRBV19 and TRBJ2-7, reads DGGITQSPKYLFRKEGQNVTLSCEQNLNHDAMYWYRQDPGQGLRLIYYSQIVNDFQKGDIAEGYSVSREKKESFPLTVTSAQKNPTAFYLCASSIDSTATQYFGPGTRLTVT.

Only a few counts were recorded for this clonotype. V usage is TRBV9 and J usage is TRBJ2-1; 9 bases agree with TRBD1. Germline CDR1 SGDLS, CDR2 YYNGEE. V lost 3 bases to trimming and J lost 5 bases; unmatched junction nucleotides: 6. This CDR3 is built from 15 residues. CDR3 residues: CASSARDRAHNEQFF. The CDR3 bases are TGTGCCAGCAGCGCCCGGGACAGGGCCCACAATGAGCAGTTCTTC.

This clonotype has at least ten counts. V gene TRBV24-1 combines with J gene TRBJ2-7; D gene ambiguous. The V and J ends lost 1 base and 8 bases respectively, with 8 bases between them. The CDR3 extends over 12 amino acids. Germline CDR1 and CDR2: KGHDR and SFDVKD. The DNA for the CDR3 is TGTGCCACCAGTGATTTCCCCGGCCAGCAGTACTTC. It yields the protein CATSDFPGQQYF.

This clonotype has ten or more counts. CDR3 nucleotides: TGTGCCAGCAGTGAACGGGGCACCATATATTTT. Translation: CASSERGTIYF. The chain employs TRBV2 and TRBJ1-3; unclear D gene. Trimming shortened V by 2 bases and J by 9 bases, and 5 bases separated the two germline ends. This CDR3 has 11 residues. Germline assignment: CDR1 SNHLY and CDR2 FYNNEI.

The chain joins TRBV19 to TRBJ1-4; 9 nucleotides match TRBD1. Germline V gene lookup returns CDR1 LNHDA and CDR2 SQIVND (reference sequence). V was pared by 5 bases and J by 10 bases, with 11 bases of the junction left unmatched. The CDR3 is made up of 15 amino acids. Here the CDR3 DNA reads TGTGCCAGTAGTTCACCGGACAGGGGAACGCTAAAACTGTTTTTT. Its protein product is CASSSPDRGTLKLFF.

This clonotype was seen many times. V gene TRBV24-1 combines with J gene TRBJ1-1; the D gene is possibly TRBD1 (5 bases). This CDR3 has 13 residues. Trimming removed 4 bases from V and 7 bases from J, with 12 bases in between. Germline V lookup: CDR1 KGHDR, CDR2 SFDVKD. The CDR3 region is CATSDPGRLEAFF. Written as DNA, the CDR3 is TGTGCCACCAGTGACCCGGGACGGCTTGAAGCTTTCTTT.

This clonotype has ten or more counts. This chain connects TRBV7-6 to TRBJ2-7; TRBD2 matches at 10 bases. CDR1 and CDR2 from the germline V gene are SGHVS and FNYEAQ. The ends lost 5 bases at V and 5 bases at J; junction bases unmatched: 12. This CDR3 region has 16 residues. CDR3 loop: CASSRKREGPLHEQYF. CDR3 in DNA: TGTGCCAGCAGCCGCAAGCGGGAGGGCCCTCTCCACGAGCAGTACTTC. Full variable domain (outside the CDR3, taken from reference TRBV7-6 and TRBJ2-7): GAGVSQSPRYKVTKRGQDVALRCDPISGHVSLYWYRQALGQGPEFLTYFNYEAQQDKSGLPNDRFSAERPEGSISTLTIQRTEQRDSAMYRCASSRKREGPLHEQYFGPGTRLTVT.

This clonotype was observed a few times. The chain combines TRBV5-6 with TRBJ1-4; D perhaps matches TRBD1 (6 bases). Germline V lookup: CDR1 SGHDT, CDR2 YYEEEE. Trimming shortened V by 6 bases and J by 3 bases, and 24 bases separated the two germline ends. This CDR3 comprises 18 residues. The CDR3 here is CASNGGGLETGSNEKLFF. The CDR3 DNA reads as TGTGCCAGCAACGGAGGGGGTCTCGAAACCGGGTCTAATGAAAAACTGTTTTTT.

The chain recombines TRBV19 with TRBJ1-2; 7 nucleotides align to TRBD1. Trimming removed 3 bases from V and 6 bases from J; junction bases left unmatched: 1. The germline V gene encodes CDR1 LNHDA and CDR2 SQIVND (reference sequence). The CDR3 extends over 12 amino acids. CDR3 in DNA: TGTGCCAGTAGTATGGACAGGAATGGCTACACCTTC. It translates to CASSMDRNGYTF.

The sample holds a few counts of this clonotype. The V call is TRBV15, the J call TRBJ1-2; D not certain. V lost 1 base and J lost 1, with 10 bases in between. The CDR3 totals 15 residues. CDR1 is LNHNV, CDR2 YYDKDF, per germline (reference sequence). The CDR3 nucleotides read TGTGCCACCAGCAGAGGGGAAGGGTATAACTATGGCTACACCTTC. It specifies CATSRGEGYNYGYTF.

This clonotype was counted many times. V and J are TRBV11-1 and TRBJ1-1, with D perhaps TRBD1 (5 bases). Trimming removed 6 bases at V and 3 bases at J, with 11 bases between. The CDR3 extends over 13 amino acids. Germline loops: CDR1 SGHAT, CDR2 FQDESV (reference sequence). CDR3 in DNA: TGTGCCAGCAGTCGTCAGGGAGACACTGAAGCTTTCTTT. Amino acids: CASSRQGDTEAFF.